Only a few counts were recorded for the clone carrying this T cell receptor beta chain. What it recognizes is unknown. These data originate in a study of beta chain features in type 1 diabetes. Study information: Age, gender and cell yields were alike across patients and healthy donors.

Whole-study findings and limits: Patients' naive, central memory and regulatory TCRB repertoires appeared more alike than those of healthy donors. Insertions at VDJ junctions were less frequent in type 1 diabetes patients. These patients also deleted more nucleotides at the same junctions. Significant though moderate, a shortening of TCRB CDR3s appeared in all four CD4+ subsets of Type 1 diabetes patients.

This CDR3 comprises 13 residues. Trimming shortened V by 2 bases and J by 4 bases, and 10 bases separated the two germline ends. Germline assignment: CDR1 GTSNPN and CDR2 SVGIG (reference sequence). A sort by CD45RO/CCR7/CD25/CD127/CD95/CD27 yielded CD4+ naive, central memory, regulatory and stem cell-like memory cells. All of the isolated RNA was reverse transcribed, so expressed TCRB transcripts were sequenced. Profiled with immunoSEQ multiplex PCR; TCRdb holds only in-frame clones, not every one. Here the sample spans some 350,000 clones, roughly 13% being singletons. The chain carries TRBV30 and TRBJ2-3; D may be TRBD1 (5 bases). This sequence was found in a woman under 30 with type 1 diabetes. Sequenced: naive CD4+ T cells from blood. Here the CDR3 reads CAWSLQGSDTQYF. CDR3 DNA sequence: TGTGCCTGGAGTCTCCAGGGATCAGATACGCAGTATTTT.